This TCR beta chain was sequenced during a study of cytomegalovirus exposure and HLA in healthy donors. In the PCR, 60 Vbeta and 13 Jbeta primers were used. Clones were sequenced by immunoSEQ multiplex PCR, and TCRdb holds only the in-frame ones, with some missing. Here the sample spans approximately 140,000 clones, 60% to 85% being singletons. J gave up 8 bases and V 6 bases, and 8 bases lay outside the gene matches. The length of the CDR3 is 14 residues. Per germline, CDR1 SGHNT and CDR2 YYREEE (reference sequence). Notes on the study in general: Later, TCR association rates were found to vary by HLA locus, highest for DRB1 and lowest for HLA-C. A few chains tied to CMV proved CMV antigen-specific in vitro.

With respect to this clone: Its antigen is not identified.

The clonotype was recovered from a middle-aged man in good health and CMV-seronegative. Sequenced input: PBMCs. This chain connects TRBV5-4 to TRBJ1-6, with TRBD1 matching over 7 bases. The CDR3 protein is CASTLDRVDSPLHF. Here the CDR3 DNA reads TGTGCCAGCACCCTCGACAGGGTAGATTCACCCCTCCACTTT.